This TCR beta chain was sequenced for a study of blood T cell repertoires in COVID-19. Germline-derived CDR1 and CDR2 are LNHDA and SQIVND (reference sequence). The CDR3 is made up of 13 amino acids. The V and J ends lost 6 bases and 1 base respectively, with 9 bases between them. Authors' processing steps: Estimation of nucleated cell counts was performed using reference gene primer amplification. Produced via immunoSEQ multiplex PCR; TCRdb's table is partial and in-frame only. V and J calls and clone size are as listed in that table; D and trimming were resolved from the DNA. The sample records 55,000 to 90,000 clones, roughly 86% being singletons.

Sequences were obtained from peripheral blood. The TCR was taken from a woman in her 70s with acute or convalescent COVID-19. The chain joins TRBV19 to TRBJ1-1, with D possibly TRBD1 on 6 matching bases. The CDR3, as DNA: TGTGCCAGTAGGCGGGGGGCGAACACTGAAGCTTTCTTT. It translates to CASRRGANTEAFF.